This T cell receptor beta chain came from a study of T cells in Graves' hyperthyroidism and ophthalmopathy. Study at large: Prior to any treatment, at the point of initial diagnosis, peripheral blood was collected. Whole-study findings and limits: The blood repertoire included most of the expanded thyroid clonotypes above 0.001.

Disease duration was under 3 months in the ophthalmopathy patients, who also had a Clinical Activity Score of at least 3 and a NOSPECS grade of at least 4. Any patient presenting with uncontrolled infection, other autoimmune disease, pregnancy or lactation was left out. The CDR3 is 16 amino acids. V lost 3 bases, J lost 0 bases, and 5 bases stayed unmatched. This clonotype has a count of ten or more. The antigen is not known. The source material, RNA transcripts, was used to amplify TCR beta CDR3 regions. During a first-round RT-PCR of the TCR CDR3, the HTBI primer set was used. TCRdb fed the multiplex PCR reads into MiXCR, producing one record per CDR3 protein. The table lists over 500,000 distinct CDR3 sequences, about 16% of them singletons.

The sample taken for sequencing was blood. The chain combines TRBV12-3 or TRBV12-4 with TRBJ2-3; 8 bases align to TRBD1. This receptor was obtained from a woman aged 25 to 39 with Graves' ophthalmopathy. CDR3 coding DNA: TGTGCCAGCAGTTTCCCTAACAGGGGGAGCACAGATACGCAGTATTTT. This translates into CASSFPNRGSTDTQYF.